This T cell receptor (beta chain) was obtained from a study of control samples from healthy donors and cancer patients. TCRdb's table, derived via immunoSEQ multiplex PCR, lists solely in-frame clones and lacks some. In the table there are 100,000 to 120,000 clones, approximately 82% of which are singletons. The CDR3 is 17 residues long. CDR1 is MGHRA and CDR2 is YSYEKL in the germline V gene. V trimming: 1 base; J trimming: 1 base; junction bases outside the gene matches: 9. V usage is TRBV4-1 and J usage is TRBJ2-5; 7 nucleotides match TRBD1. This receptor was taken from a man between 18 and 35 years old in good health. Sequencing used blood. The CDR3 protein is CASSQVGRDRVQETQYF. The CDR3 nucleotides are TGCGCCAGCAGCCAAGTAGGACGAGACAGGGTCCAAGAGACCCAGTACTTC.